Included here is one T cell receptor beta chain sequence, with context. Its antigen remains unidentified. ViraFEST expansion of antigen-specific CD4+ T cells with viral peptide pools preceded sequencing. Investigators separated out CD4+ T cells once around nine days of culture had passed. Two doses of BNT162b2 or mRNA-1273 vaccine were administered to participants. Vaccinees lacked prior SARS-CoV-2 infection and tested negative for nucleocapsid antibodies. Cultivation was performed at 1.5 million to 2.5 million PBMC per well with about 9.6 IU/ml IL-2 and approximately 9.2 ug/ml peptides added. V gave up 6 bases and J gave up 0 bases, with 14 bases separating them. The CDR3 has 15 residues. Looked up from germline, CDR1 is MNHEY and CDR2 is SVGEGT. The entry originates in a study of vaccination effects on CD4 cells after COVID-19. Looking at the study overall: It was a median of 72 days after the second dose that post-vaccine samples were obtained.

Overall study findings and caveats: Among infection- and vaccine-induced clones, marked clonal contraction occurred late after vaccination.

The table came from immunoSEQ multiplex PCR; TCRdb's copy has only in-frame clones and leaves some out. There are approximately 61,000 clones in the sample; approximately 73% occur only once, and around 1.3% lies in the top ten. Specimen: CD4+ T cells from PBMCs cultured with HCoV-229E spike peptides, collected after COVID-19 vaccination. V usage is TRBV6-2 or TRBV6-3 and J usage is TRBJ1-1; D uncertain. This clonotype originated in a human donor who received a COVID-19 vaccine. The CDR3 loop is CASSKMGFMNTEAFF. The CDR3 DNA reads as TGTGCCAGCAGCAAAATGGGGTTTATGAACACTGAAGCTTTCTTT.